This T cell receptor beta chain was captured by sequencing in a study of response to subunit inactivated influenza vaccine. This clonotype was counted only a few times. The V and J ends lost 1 base and 7 bases respectively, with 14 bases between them. The CDR3 has 14 residues. Germline V lookup: CDR1 SGHTA, CDR2 FQGNSA. TCRdb processed the RT-PCR reads anew with MiXCR; each CDR3 protein has one entry. The sample has about 530,000 distinct CDR3 sequences, 10% to 15% seen once; the top ten hold around 13%. J is TRBJ2-7 and V is TRBV7-2; D is uncertain. The TCR was taken from a man aged 50-59 years who received an inactivated influenza vaccine. Material: PBMCs from blood, obtained 40 to 50 days after vaccination. In DNA form, the CDR3 reads TGTGCCAGCAGCTTAGGACCGACCGAGATTGAGCAGTACTTC. Translation gives CASSLGPTEIEQYF.